These 32 T cell receptor beta chains originate from one sample sequenced in a study of T cell responses to AZD1222 COVID-19 vaccine. The data were produced by immunoSEQ multiplex PCR, yet TCRdb's version contains in-frame clones alone and is incomplete. Of about 150,000 clones in the sample, approximately 91% were seen once. Here the sequenced sample was peripheral blood, taken 28 days after the second dose of the MenACWY control vaccine. These receptors all come from an adult who received the MenACWY meningococcal vaccine as a control.

This clone was recorded once. The rearrangement links TRBV12-3 or TRBV12-4 to TRBJ1-4, with a tentative D call TRBD1 (6 bases). CDR3 length equals 13 residues. Trimming left V 3 bases short and J 6 bases short, with 8 bases between. Here the CDR3 reads CASSFPGDEKLFF. CDR3 bases: TGTGCCAGCAGTTTTCCAGGGGATGAAAAACTGTTTTTT.

The rearrangement uses TRBV28 and TRBJ2-7; 9 bases line up with TRBD2. V lost 3 bases to trimming and J lost 7 bases; unmatched junction nucleotides: 7. This CDR3 is 14 amino acids long. Germline V lookup: CDR1 MDHEN, CDR2 SYDVKM. DNA for the CDR3: TGTGCCAGCAGTTTGGGTCTAGCGGGACGTGAGCAGTACTTC. As protein: CASSLGLAGREQYF.

The chain couples TRBV25-1 to TRBJ2-1; the D is unclear. The CDR3 extends over 12 amino acids. With 5 bases removed from V and 3 bases from J, the gap between germline ends came to 5 bases. Germline loops: CDR1 MGHDK, CDR2 SYGVNS. The CDR3 here is CASSKNYNEQFF. The CDR3 DNA follows: TGTGCCAGCAGTAAGAACTACAATGAGCAGTTCTTC.

This chain connects TRBV18 to TRBJ1-1, with TRBD1 matching over 9 bases. This CDR3 is 16 amino acids long. V lost 0 bases to trimming and J lost 2 bases; unmatched junction nucleotides: 4. CDR1 KGHSH and CDR2 LQKENI come from the germline V gene. The CDR3 nucleotides are TGTGCCAGCTCACCACCGAGACAGGGGGGAAACACTGAAGCTTTCTTT. This codes for CASSPPRQGGNTEAFF.

The chain couples TRBV11-2 to TRBJ2-1, with 12 bases fitting TRBD2. The CDR3 is made up of 16 amino acids. Losses at the gene ends were 6 bases for V and 12 bases for J; bases not matched to a gene: 15. Germline V gene lookup returns CDR1 SGHAT and CDR2 FQNNGV. CDR3 loop: CASSPRSSGRAPTQFF. CDR3 in DNA: TGTGCCAGCAGTCCCCGTTCTAGCGGGAGGGCCCCTACGCAGTTCTTC.

The V gene is TRBV24-1, the J gene TRBJ1-2, with a possible D match to TRBD1 (5 bases). Trimming removed 7 bases from V and 7 bases from J, with 15 bases in between. The CDR3 is made up of 13 amino acids. Germline CDR1 KGHDR, CDR2 SFDVKD. The CDR3 protein is CATRNEQRGGYTF. The CDR3 nucleotides are TGTGCCACCAGAAACGAACAGAGGGGTGGCTACACCTTC.

This chain links TRBV2 with TRBJ2-6, with a tentative D call TRBD2 (5 bases). The CDR3 runs to 15 residues. Germline values: CDR1 SNHLY, CDR2 FYNNEI. Trimming shortened V by 7 bases and J by 1 base, and 11 bases separated the two germline ends. Here the CDR3 DNA reads TGTGCCAGCACGGCGACGGGGTCTGGGGCCAACGTCCTGACTTTC. Protein: CASTATGSGANVLTF.

The chain is built from TRBV10-3 and TRBJ2-7, with 9 bases lining up with TRBD2. The trim removed 4 bases at V and 2 bases at J, leaving 18 bases unmatched. Germline CDR1 is ENHRY and CDR2 is SYGVKD. This CDR3 region has 19 residues. The CDR3 region is CAISGAPGLAVSGAYEQYF. CDR3 DNA sequence: TGTGCCATCAGTGGGGCACCGGGACTAGCTGTCAGTGGGGCCTACGAGCAGTACTTC.

The chain employs TRBV28 and TRBJ2-1; TRBD2 aligns across 10 bases. The CDR3 length is 21 residues. The V and J ends lost 1 base and 0 bases, in that order; junction bases with no gene match: 15. Germline assignment: CDR1 MDHEN and CDR2 SYDVKM. The CDR3 sequence is CASSLSRTTTSGLSSYNEQFF. In DNA, the CDR3 is TGTGCCAGCAGTTTATCCAGGACCACGACTAGCGGGCTGAGCTCCTACAATGAGCAGTTCTTC.

The J gene is TRBJ1-1, the V gene TRBV7-2, with D hard to call. The CDR3 spans 13 residues. V lost 4 bases to trimming and J lost 1 base, with 7 bases between them. Looked up from germline, CDR1 is SGHTA and CDR2 is FQGNSA. The CDR3 sequence: CASSSGRNTEAFF. Here the CDR3 DNA reads TGTGCCAGCAGCTCCGGACGGAACACTGAAGCTTTCTTT. The full variable domain, in which reference TRBV7-2 and TRBJ1-1 provide the parts outside the CDR3, is GAGVSQSPSNKVTEKGKDVELRCDPISGHTALYWYRQSLGQGLEFLIYFQGNSAPDKSGLPSDRFSAERTGGSVSTLTIQRTQQEDSAVYLCASSSGRNTEAFFGQGTRLTVV.

The chain links TRBV24-1 to TRBJ1-1, with 7 nucleotides matching TRBD1. V dropped 5 bases and J dropped 5; count of bases not matched to a gene: 4. Germline V gene lookup returns CDR1 KGHDR and CDR2 SFDVKD. CDR3 length: 13 amino acids. The CDR3 loop is CATSGNRGTEAFF. The CDR3 DNA reads TGTGCCACCAGTGGTAACAGGGGTACTGAAGCTTTCTTT.

The chain carries TRBV24-1 and TRBJ2-2, with a possible D match to TRBD2 (7 bases). The V end lost 1 base, the J end lost 10 bases, and 15 bases lay between the germline ends. Germline V gene data show CDR1 as KGHDR and CDR2 as SFDVKD. This CDR3 is 15 amino acids long. Here the CDR3 reads CATSDLKGGAVELFF. The CDR3 DNA follows: TGTGCCACCAGTGATTTAAAGGGGGGGGCGGTGGAGCTGTTTTTT.

The chain links TRBV6-2 or TRBV6-3 to TRBJ1-1; D possibly corresponds to TRBD1 (6 bases). CDR3 size: 15 residues. Trimming took 2 bases from V and 4 from J, leaving 14 bases between them. Germline V gives CDR1 MNHEY, CDR2 SVGEGT. CDR3 coding DNA: TGTGCCAGCAGTTACGGAAACAGGGAACCCACTGAAGCTTTCTTT. Translated: CASSYGNREPTEAFF.

The sample holds one count of this clone. The genes are TRBV2 and TRBJ1-4, with 8 bases fitting TRBD1. The CDR3 has 13 residues. CDR1 and CDR2 from the germline V gene are SNHLY and FYNNEI. J lost 4 bases, V lost 9 bases, and 4 bases had no gene match. The CDR3 reads CASTGTGNEKLFF. In DNA, the CDR3 is TGTGCCAGTACCGGGACAGGTAATGAAAAACTGTTTTTT.

The V and J genes are TRBV19 and TRBJ2-3; 9 bases fit TRBD1. J was trimmed by 3 bases and V by 3 bases; bases with no gene match: 4. Germline V CDR1 and CDR2: LNHDA, SQIVND (reference sequence). The CDR3 runs to 15 residues. CDR3: CASSIGTGKTDTQYF. CDR3 sequence (DNA): TGTGCCAGTAGTATCGGGACAGGGAAGACAGATACGCAGTATTTT.

The gene calls are TRBV6-2 or TRBV6-3 and TRBJ2-7; TRBD2 agrees at 7 bases. Germline V lookup: CDR1 MNHEY, CDR2 SVGEGT. The CDR3 length is 15 residues. V lost 2 bases to trimming and J lost 5 bases; unmatched junction nucleotides: 9. The CDR3 nucleotides are TGTGCCAGCAGTTACGTGGGACTACCTCGGGACGAGCAGTACTTC. Amino acid sequence: CASSYVGLPRDEQYF.

V is TRBV28 and J is TRBJ1-5, with 7 positions matching TRBD1. Per germline, CDR1 MDHEN and CDR2 SYDVKM. V shed 7 bases and J 1 base; nucleotides not matched to a gene: 7. The CDR3 totals 15 residues. The CDR3 sequence is CASTFLDRSNQPQHF. The CDR3 region has the DNA TGTGCCAGCACCTTCTTGGACAGGAGCAATCAGCCCCAGCATTTT.

V is TRBV2 and J is TRBJ1-6, with D unresolved. The CDR3 has 13 amino acids. Deletions cut 5 bases from V and 7 bases from J, with 9 bases between. Per the germline V gene, CDR1 is SNHLY and CDR2 is FYNNEI. CDR3 sequence reads: CASSLAINSPLHF. In nucleotides, the CDR3 is TGTGCCAGCAGTCTCGCCATAAATTCACCCCTCCACTTT.

With regard to this clone: In the same sample, other DNA sequences code for this CDR3. The chain links TRBV6-5 to TRBJ1-1; D not resolved. CDR1 and CDR2 (germline): MNHEY, SVGAGI. The germline V and J ends were trimmed by 0 bases and 1 base, with 6 bases remaining between them. This CDR3 is 14 amino acids long. The CDR3 region is CASSYSGGNTEAFF. In DNA, the CDR3 is TGTGCCAGCAGTTACTCGGGAGGGAACACTGAAGCTTTCTTT.

V and J are TRBV28 and TRBJ2-3, with D maybe TRBD2 (5 bases). V was cut by 7 bases and J by 5 bases, with 13 bases left in between. Germline assignment: CDR1 MDHEN and CDR2 SYDVKM. The CDR3 has 13 amino acids. This CDR3 reads CASKLDPLDTQYF. CDR3 DNA sequence: TGTGCCAGCAAACTAGATCCTTTAGATACGCAGTATTTT.

The chain has TRBV11-3 and TRBJ2-7, with D unresolved. The V gene lost 4 bases and the J gene lost 7 bases, with 17 bases spanning the gap. The CDR3 has 14 residues. The germline V gene encodes CDR1 SGHNT and CDR2 YENEEA. The CDR3 reads CASSSYGPSEEQYF. DNA of the CDR3: TGTGCCAGCAGCTCATACGGACCTTCTGAGGAGCAGTACTTC. The whole variable domain, filled in from reference TRBV11-3 and TRBJ2-7, reads EAGVVQSPRYKIIEKKQPVAFWCNPISGHNTLYWYLQNLGQGPELLIRYENEEAVDDSQLPKDRFSAERLKGVDSTLKIQPAELGDSAVYLCASSSYGPSEEQYFGPGTRLTVT.

V usage is TRBV7-2 and J usage is TRBJ1-5, with TRBD1 matching over 8 bases. Unmatched junction bases numbered 5, after V lost 3 bases and J lost 4 bases. This CDR3 has 15 amino acids. Germline V gene lookup returns CDR1 SGHTA and CDR2 FQGNSA. CDR3 protein: CASSFGQGHNQPQHF. The CDR3, as DNA: TGTGCCAGCAGCTTCGGACAGGGCCATAATCAGCCCCAGCATTTT.

The chain has TRBV7-8 and TRBJ2-5; possibly TRBD2 for D (6 bases). This CDR3 spans 11 amino acids. V was cut by 7 bases and J by 5 bases, with 8 bases left in between. Germline V gene lookup returns CDR1 SGHVS and CDR2 FQNEAQ. The DNA for the CDR3 is TGTGCCAGCACCCGGGGGGAGACCCAGTACTTC. Protein: CASTRGETQYF.

V usage is TRBV25-1 and J usage is TRBJ1-4; D is possibly TRBD1 (6 bases). The V gene's germline CDR1 is MGHDK and CDR2 SYGVNS. The length of the CDR3 is 13 residues. The V gene lost 5 bases and the J gene lost 12 bases, with 16 bases spanning the gap. CDR3 bases: TGTGCCAGCAGTAAGCAACAGGGACTTGAACTGTTTTTT. Translation gives CASSKQQGLELFF.

This chain joins TRBV6-6 and TRBJ1-4; D is uncertain. The CDR3 loop spans 13 amino acids. Looked up from germline, CDR1 is MNHNY and CDR2 is SVGAGI (reference sequence). V was trimmed by 1 base and J by 7 bases, leaving 7 bases between them. The DNA of the CDR3 is TGTGCCAGCAGTTACTGGACCTTTGAAAAACTGTTTTTT. This sequence encodes CASSYWTFEKLFF.

The genes are TRBV5-5 and TRBJ1-4, with a tentative D call TRBD1 (5 bases). The length of the CDR3 is 13 residues. Germline V CDR1 and CDR2: SGHKS, YYEKEE (reference sequence). Between the trimmed V and J ends, which lost 4 bases and 9 bases, there was a span of 13 bases. CDR3 amino acids: CASSPAEGQKLFF. The CDR3 coding sequence is TGTGCCAGCAGCCCGGCGGAGGGGCAAAAACTGTTTTTT.

The V and J genes are TRBV14 and TRBJ2-5; D gene unclear. The CDR3 loop spans 15 amino acids. Germline CDR1 and CDR2: SGHDN and FVKESK. Trimming cost V 4 bases and J 0 bases, with 12 bases left between them. The CDR3 reads CASSPGPEYQETQYF. The CDR3 region has the DNA TGTGCCAGCAGCCCCGGGCCCGAGTACCAAGAGACCCAGTACTTC. Full variable domain (rest looked up from reference TRBV14 and TRBJ2-5): EAGVTQFPSHSVIEKGQTVTLRCDPISGHDNLYWYRRVMGKEIKFLLHFVKESKQDESGMPNNRFLAERTGGTYSTLKVQPAELEDSGVYFCASSPGPEYQETQYFGPGTRLLVL.

This chain links TRBV7-8 with TRBJ2-7; 12 bases line up with TRBD1. CDR3 length: 14 amino acids. Trimming took 4 bases from V and 9 from J; bases not matched to a gene: 7. Germline CDR1 and CDR2: SGHVS and FQNEAQ. The DNA for the CDR3 is TGTGCCAGCAGCTCAACGGGACAGGGGGCCGGGCAGTACTTC. Its protein is CASSSTGQGAGQYF.

This clone was found once. The V and J genes are TRBV23-1 and TRBJ1-5; 9 bases are shared with TRBD1. TRBV23-1 is an ORF, with its function uncertain. The junction had 11 bases not matched to a gene; V was cut back by 4 bases and J by 1 base. CDR3 length equals 18 residues. The CDR3 DNA reads TGCGCCAGCAGTCGGGGGACAGGGAAAATGGAGAGCAATCAGCCCCAGCATTTT. It encodes CASSRGTGKMESNQPQHF.

The chain uses TRBV7-9 and TRBJ1-6, with no clear D. V gave up 5 bases and J gave up 1 base, with 9 bases separating them. Germline V lookup: CDR1 SEHNR, CDR2 FQNEAQ (reference sequence). This CDR3 spans 15 amino acids. The CDR3 region is CASSRRASYNSPLHF. In DNA form, the CDR3 reads TGTGCCAGCAGCCGCAGAGCTTCCTATAATTCACCCCTCCACTTT. Full variable domain (outside the CDR3, taken from reference TRBV7-9 and TRBJ1-6): DTGVSQNPRHKITKRGQNVTFRCDPISEHNRLYWYRQTLGQGPEFLTYFQNEAQLEKSRLLSDRFSAERPKGSFSTLEIQRTEQGDSAMYLCASSRRASYNSPLHFGNGTRLTVT.

CDR3 in amino acids: CASSRDRDTYGYTF. The CDR3 DNA follows: TGTGCCAGCAGCCGGGACAGGGATACCTATGGCTACACCTTC. The gene calls are TRBV11-3 and TRBJ1-2; TRBD1 matches at 9 bases. Trimming took 5 bases from V and 4 from J; bases not matched to a gene: 5. The CDR3 length is 14 residues. Germline assignment: CDR1 SGHNT and CDR2 YENEEA.

V gene TRBV11-2 combines with J gene TRBJ1-1; TRBD1 agrees at 10 bases. CDR1 SGHAT and CDR2 FQNNGV come from the germline V gene. This CDR3 has 16 amino acids. The V and J ends lost 7 bases and 11 bases, in that order; junction bases with no gene match: 19. The CDR3 region has the DNA TGTGCCAGCACACCTGGGACAGGGGCCGGGGGACGGGCCGCTTTCTTT. It specifies CASTPGTGAGGRAAFF.